Sequencing of this T cell receptor beta chain was carried out in a study of blood T cell repertoires in COVID-19. Study overall: COVID-19 samples from acute and convalescent phases originated in the United States, Italy and Spain.

The CDR3 extends over 14 amino acids. In germline, CDR1 is LNHDA, CDR2 SQIVND (reference sequence). V was shortened by 3 bases and J by 4 bases, with 10 bases between the two germline ends. Authors' methods: The assay estimated nucleated cells by amplifying reference gene primers. Some clones are missing from TCRdb's copy, which holds only in-frame ones; the method was immunoSEQ multiplex PCR. V and J calls and clone size are as listed in that table; D and trimming were resolved from the DNA. The data show fewer than 350,000 clones, with about 86% seen just once and approximately 2% held by the top ten.

V usage is TRBV19 and J usage is TRBJ1-5, with D unresolved. The specimen was peripheral blood. The TCR sequence derives from a woman aged 30 to 39 who had recovered from COVID-19. CDR3 nucleotides: TGTGCCAGTAGTATCCCAGTCCTTAATCAGCCCCAGCATTTT. It is translated as CASSIPVLNQPQHF.